The T cell receptor beta chain under discussion was sequenced for a study of T-cell memory formation after mild COVID-19 (dated by TCRdb to 2020 to 2023). Notes on the research overall: TCR sequence clusters from the two donors were largely donor specific. In a couple of donors, T-cell clones that expanded and contracted after mild COVID-19 were followed by sequencing TCRalpha and TCRbeta repertoires longitudinally. Two young, previously healthy adult volunteers made up the cohort, one male and one female. Here is what the overall study found, with its caveats: Contracting CD4+ clones turned up mainly in the CM and EM memory subsets, whereas EMRA was where CD8+ clones were enriched. The detection of some responding clones in pre-infection memory suggests that pre-existing cross-reactive memory T cells joined the SARS-CoV-2 response. SARS-CoV-2 specificity was not confirmed for the second-wave clones peaking on day 37. Clones that contracted from day 15 to 85 showed balanced CD4/CD8 phenotypes, whereas a second wave of clones that expanded from day 15 to 37 leaned towards CD4+. Only two mild cases were covered in the study, and larger cohorts including severe cases with pre-infection samples were considered necessary.

Sequencing was carried out with an Illumina NovaSeq 6000. cDNA libraries for TCRalpha and TCRbeta were prepared by 5'RACE using constant-segment primers, with sample barcodes and unique molecular identifiers added. Trizol reagent was used to extract RNA from every sample. Library amplification was performed in two PCR steps, and a second sample barcode and Illumina TruSeq adapters were introduced in the second step. The libraries were sequenced on an Illumina NovaSeq using 2 x 150 bp paired-end reads. Per the authors' processing: The reads were demultiplexed and collapsed into UMI-guided consensus sequences using migec v1.2.7. Using mixcr v2.1.11, UMI consensuses were aligned to TRA and TRB V and J templates and then assembled into clonotypes. Clonotypes were classified as expanded or contracted when called significant by both edgeR and NoisET, with noise models trained on biological replicates. For edgeR calls, a false discovery rate-adjusted p below 0.01 and a log2 fold-change threshold of 1 were applied. As an exploratory analysis of dynamics, PCA with hierarchical clustering was applied to max-normalized trajectories of the 1000 most abundant clonotypes. Separately sequenced CD4+ and CD8+ repertoires were used to assign the CD4 or CD8 phenotype of responding clones. Starting from the raw public reads, TCRdb applied fastp trimming at Q25, assembled clones with MiXCR and retained in-frame beta chains. Merged by CDR3 protein, the rows form single entries marked with the most common genes and DNA. It is TCRdb's table, rather than the study itself, that gives the V and J calls and clone size. Within this sample are 25,000 to 35,000 distinct CDR3 sequences, with approximately 7% of them counted one time only. Together, the top ten hold less than 15% of the sample.

PBMCs were isolated by Ficoll-Paque density gradient centrifugation. Concerning this clonotype: There is no known antigen for this receptor. No base qualities exist here, and no much larger clone lies one base off it.

V sheds 5 bases and J sheds 4 bases, leaving 16 bases between their ends. From the germline V gene, CDR1 is SGHAT and CDR2 is FQNNGV. There are 15 amino acids in the CDR3, from cysteine to phenylalanine inclusive. The CDR3 DNA has 45 bases and is translated from base 1. The receptor comes from an adult woman who had mild COVID-19 (a few samples of this study predate the infection). The sample titles of this study are shuffled in the database, so cell type and time point are left out; the donor was told from shared clones. The sample taken for sequencing was PBMCs or a T cell subset sorted from them (not recorded which). The rearrangement combines TRBV11-2 with TRBJ2-3; TRBD1 is a weak D gene call, 5 bases matching. The CDR3 has the sequence CASSPVGHDADTQYF. The nucleotide sequence is TGTGCCAGCAGCCCCGTGGGGCACGACGCAGATACGCAGTATTTT.